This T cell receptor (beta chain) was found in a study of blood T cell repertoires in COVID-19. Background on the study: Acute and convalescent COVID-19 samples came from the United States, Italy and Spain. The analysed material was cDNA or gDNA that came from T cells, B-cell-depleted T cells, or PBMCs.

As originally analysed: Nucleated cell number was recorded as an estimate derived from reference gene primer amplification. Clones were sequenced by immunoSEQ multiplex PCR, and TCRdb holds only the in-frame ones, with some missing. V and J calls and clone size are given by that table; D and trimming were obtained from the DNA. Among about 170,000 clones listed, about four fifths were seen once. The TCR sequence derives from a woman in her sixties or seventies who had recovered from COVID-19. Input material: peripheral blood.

The CDR3 reads CASSEIGRDYGYTF. CDR3 sequence (DNA): TGTGCCAGCAGTGAAATCGGCAGGGACTATGGCTACACCTTC. The chain carries TRBV2 and TRBJ1-2, with a possible D match to TRBD1 (5 bases). The CDR3 totals 14 residues. The V gene lost 2 bases and the J gene lost 3 bases, with 10 bases spanning the gap. CDR1 SNHLY and CDR2 FYNNEI come from the germline V gene.